The 3 T cell receptor beta chains presented below share a single source sample, sequenced in a study of blood T cell repertoires in COVID-19. Clones were read by immunoSEQ multiplex PCR, and TCRdb kept only the in-frame ones, dropping some. This sample has approximately 210,000 clones; 75% to 85% occur once, and the top ten carry about 4%. Sequencing input: PBMCs or T cells enriched from blood (not recorded which). These receptor sequences come from a man younger than 40 with acute COVID-19.

The chain is built from TRBV7-2 and TRBJ2-5, with 8 bases aligning to TRBD1. J lost 2 bases, V lost 5 bases, and 7 bases had no gene match. In germline, CDR1 is SGHTA, CDR2 FQGNSA. CDR3 size: 15 residues. The CDR3 loop reads CASSGGQGLQETQYF. As DNA, the CDR3 is TGTGCCAGCAGCGGAGGACAGGGTTTGCAAGAGACCCAGTACTTC.

This chain connects TRBV6-1 to TRBJ2-1; 8 nucleotides match TRBD2. Germline assignment: CDR1 MNHNS and CDR2 SASEGT. V trimming: 2 bases; J trimming: 5 bases; junction bases outside the gene matches: 11. This CDR3 comprises 17 residues. Here the CDR3 DNA reads TGTGCCAGCAGTGAAAGGGAAGCGGGGGCGAAGGACAATGAGCAGTTCTTC. This translates into CASSEREAGAKDNEQFF.

Comment on this clone: Other DNA sequences of this sample code for an identical CDR3. The chain recombines TRBV5-1 with TRBJ1-1; maybe TRBD1 (5 bases). V was pared by 4 bases and J by 4 bases, with 14 bases between. In germline, CDR1 is SGHRS, CDR2 YFSETQ. CDR3 length: 14 residues. The CDR3 loop is CASSLAGGVTEAFF. CDR3 in DNA: TGCGCCAGCAGCCTGGCGGGGGGGGTCACTGAAGCTTTCTTT.